Listed below are T cell receptor beta chains from one sample, sequenced in a study of control samples from healthy donors and cancer patients. The table came from immunoSEQ multiplex PCR; TCRdb's copy has only in-frame clones and leaves some out. The repertoire consists of approximately 87,000 clones, with roughly 89% occurring once and the leading ten covering about 16%. The sequencing input was blood. The receptors shown here come from a man between 45 and 60 years old in good health. CDR3s include the opening cysteine and the closing phenylalanine or tryptophan. The D gene is left open where the match is weak. The listing skips clone size in some rows; elsewhere it reads once, few, many or a size class.

CDR3 length: 12; J gene: TRBJ2-2; V gene: TRBV2; clone size: NA; D gene: TRBD1; CDR3 DNA: TGTGCCCTATCACAGGGGAACGGGGAGCTGTTTTTT; CDR3 protein: CALSQGNGELFF
CDR3 length: 14; J gene: TRBJ2-2; V gene: TRBV5-1; clone size: NA; D gene: TRBD2; CDR3 DNA: TGCGCCAGCAGCTTGGACGGGGGGACCGGGGAGCTGTTTTTT; CDR3 protein: CASSLDGGTGELFF
CDR3 length: 16; J gene: TRBJ1-4; V gene: TRBV14; clone size: NA; D gene: TRBD1; CDR3 DNA: TGTGCCAGCAGCCAATACGGGACAGGCGTTAATGAAAAACTGTTTTTT; CDR3 protein: CASSQYGTGVNEKLFF
CDR3 length: 14; J gene: TRBJ2-1; V gene: TRBV29-1; clone size: NA; D gene: NA; CDR3 DNA: TGCAGCGGGGGGGGACAGAGTTCCTACAATGAGCAGTTCTTC; CDR3 protein: CSGGGQSSYNEQFF
CDR3 length: 15; J gene: TRBJ1-6; V gene: TRBV18; clone size: once; D gene: TRBD1; CDR3 DNA: TGTGCCAGCTCACCACAGACAGGGGGCAATTCACCCCTCCACTTT; CDR3 protein: CASSPQTGGNSPLHF
CDR3 length: 13; J gene: TRBJ1-2; V gene: TRBV11-2; clone size: once; D gene: TRBD1; CDR3 DNA: TGTGCCAGCTCCTTCGGGGACAGGGATGGCTACACCTTC; CDR3 protein: CASSFGDRDGYTF
CDR3 length: 10; J gene: TRBJ2-7; V gene: TRBV29-1; clone size: NA; D gene: NA; CDR3 DNA: TGCAGCGCCGGGGACTACGAGCAGTACTTC; CDR3 protein: CSAGDYEQYF
CDR3 length: 18; J gene: TRBJ2-2; V gene: TRBV6-1; clone size: NA; D gene: TRBD1; CDR3 DNA: TGTGCCAGCAGTGAAGCTGACCCAGGGGGCTTATACACCGGGGAGCTGTTTTTT; CDR3 protein: CASSEADPGGLYTGELFF
CDR3 length: 16; J gene: TRBJ2-5; V gene: TRBV6-5; clone size: NA; D gene: NA; CDR3 DNA: TGTGCCAGCAGTTACTCATCTAGTGGAAGGGGAGAGACCCAGTACTTC; CDR3 protein: CASSYSSSGRGETQYF
CDR3 length: 14; J gene: TRBJ1-1; V gene: TRBV7-9; clone size: NA; D gene: NA; CDR3 DNA: TGTGCCAGCAGCTTGCACAGGGATCACACTGAAGCTTTCTTT; CDR3 protein: CASSLHRDHTEAFF
CDR3 length: 13; J gene: TRBJ1-2; V gene: TRBV12-3/TRBV12-4; clone size: NA; D gene: NA; CDR3 DNA: TGTGCCAGCAGCCATGACAGATACTATGGCTACACCTTC; CDR3 protein: CASSHDRYYGYTF
CDR3 length: 11; J gene: TRBJ2-3; V gene: TRBV10-2; clone size: NA; D gene: NA; CDR3 DNA: TGCGCCAGCAGCCAGAGAGATACGCAGTATTTT; CDR3 protein: CASSQRDTQYF
CDR3 length: 10; J gene: TRBJ2-1; V gene: TRBV7-9; clone size: NA; D gene: NA; CDR3 DNA: TGTGCCAGCAGCTTAGATGAGCAGTTCTTC; CDR3 protein: CASSLDEQFF
CDR3 length: 13; J gene: TRBJ1-1; V gene: TRBV2; clone size: NA; D gene: TRBD1; CDR3 DNA: TGTGCCGCCCGGGACAGGAGAGATGCTGAAGCTTTCTTT; CDR3 protein: CAARDRRDAEAFF
CDR3 length: 15; J gene: TRBJ2-2; V gene: TRBV5-4; clone size: NA; D gene: TRBD2; CDR3 DNA: TGTGCCAGCAGCTCTGGGCGCGGGGGTGCCGGGGAGCTGTTTTTT; CDR3 protein: CASSSGRGGAGELFF
CDR3 length: 13; J gene: TRBJ1-2; V gene: TRBV3-1/TRBV3-2; clone size: once; D gene: NA; CDR3 DNA: TGTGCCAGCAGCCCAAGAGTTAACTATGGCTACACCTTC; CDR3 protein: CASSPRVNYGYTF
CDR3 length: 14; J gene: TRBJ1-1; V gene: TRBV5-6; clone size: NA; D gene: NA; CDR3 DNA: TGTGCCAGCAGCCCGGGACCTTTGAACACTGAAGCTTTCTTT; CDR3 protein: CASSPGPLNTEAFF
CDR3 length: 15; J gene: TRBJ2-7; V gene: TRBV11-2; clone size: many; D gene: NA; CDR3 DNA: TGTGCCAGCAGATCACCCCGGGGGAAGGACTACGAGCAGTACTTC; CDR3 protein: CASRSPRGKDYEQYF
CDR3 length: 13; J gene: TRBJ1-3; V gene: TRBV12-3/TRBV12-4; clone size: NA; D gene: TRBD1; CDR3 DNA: TGTGCCAGCATCCAACAGGGGAGGGACACCATATATTTT; CDR3 protein: CASIQQGRDTIYF
CDR3 length: 12; J gene: TRBJ2-7; V gene: TRBV6-5; clone size: NA; D gene: NA; CDR3 DNA: TGTGCCAGCAGTTACTCCTTGTACGAGCAGTACTTC; CDR3 protein: CASSYSLYEQYF
CDR3 length: 15; J gene: TRBJ1-1; V gene: TRBV18; clone size: NA; D gene: NA; CDR3 DNA: TGTGCCAGCTCACAGGAGAATGCGAAGGGTACTGAAGCTTTCTTT; CDR3 protein: CASSQENAKGTEAFF
CDR3 length: 13; J gene: TRBJ1-2; V gene: TRBV24-1; clone size: once; D gene: NA; CDR3 DNA: TGTGCCACCAGTGATAGGGGACAAGGGGGCTACACCTTC; CDR3 protein: CATSDRGQGGYTF
CDR3 length: 15; J gene: TRBJ2-1; V gene: TRBV27; clone size: NA; D gene: NA; CDR3 DNA: TGTGCCAGCAGCCTCTGGGTAGCTAAGGGTAATGAGCAGTTCTTC; CDR3 protein: CASSLWVAKGNEQFF
CDR3 length: 15; J gene: TRBJ1-5; V gene: TRBV7-8; clone size: NA; D gene: TRBD1; CDR3 DNA: TGTGCCAGCAGCTCCCTGGACAGGTACAATCAGCCCCAGCATTTT; CDR3 protein: CASSSLDRYNQPQHF
CDR3 length: 15; J gene: TRBJ1-2; V gene: TRBV9; clone size: once; D gene: NA; CDR3 DNA: TGTGCCAGCAGCGTATCTGGCTTTGGGGTGGACGCCTACACCTTC; CDR3 protein: CASSVSGFGVDAYTF
CDR3 length: 13; J gene: TRBJ1-2; V gene: TRBV6-5; clone size: NA; D gene: NA; CDR3 DNA: TGTGCCAGCAGTCTCAGCGCGGGCTATGGCTACACCTTC; CDR3 protein: CASSLSAGYGYTF
CDR3 length: 15; J gene: TRBJ1-2; V gene: TRBV14; clone size: NA; D gene: NA; CDR3 DNA: TGTGCCAGCAGCCAAGATAGGATGGGCGGAGAGGGCTACACCTTC; CDR3 protein: CASSQDRMGGEGYTF